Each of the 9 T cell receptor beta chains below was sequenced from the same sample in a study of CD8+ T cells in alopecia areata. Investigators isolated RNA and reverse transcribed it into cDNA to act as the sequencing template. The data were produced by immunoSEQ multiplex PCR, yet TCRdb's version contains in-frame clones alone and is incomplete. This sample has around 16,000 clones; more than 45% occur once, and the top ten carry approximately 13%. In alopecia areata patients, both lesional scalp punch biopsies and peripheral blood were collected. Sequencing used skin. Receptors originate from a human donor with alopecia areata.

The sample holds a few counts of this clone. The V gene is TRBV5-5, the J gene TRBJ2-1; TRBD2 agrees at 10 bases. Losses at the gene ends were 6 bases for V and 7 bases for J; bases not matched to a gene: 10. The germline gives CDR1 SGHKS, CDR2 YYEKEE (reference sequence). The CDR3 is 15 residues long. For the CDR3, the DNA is TGTGCCAGCACCCCTCGGCTAGCGGGAGAGAATGAGCAGTTCTTC. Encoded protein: CASTPRLAGENEQFF.

The DNA of the CDR3 is TGTGCCAGCAGCCCAGGGTCTTACGAGCAGTACTTC. The encoded protein is CASSPGSYEQYF. V gene TRBV7-2 combines with J gene TRBJ2-7, with a weak D call TRBD1 (5 bases). The CDR3 has 12 amino acids. Germline V gene sequence: CDR1 SGHTA, CDR2 FQGNSA. The germline V and J ends were trimmed by 5 bases and 4 bases, with 9 bases remaining between them.

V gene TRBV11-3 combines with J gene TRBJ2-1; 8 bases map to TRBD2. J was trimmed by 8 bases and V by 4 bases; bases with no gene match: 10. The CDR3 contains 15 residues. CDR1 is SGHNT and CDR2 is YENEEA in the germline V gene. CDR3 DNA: TGTGCCAGCAGCTCCCTCTCCGGGAGGGCCGATGAGCAGTTCTTC. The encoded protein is CASSSLSGRADEQFF.

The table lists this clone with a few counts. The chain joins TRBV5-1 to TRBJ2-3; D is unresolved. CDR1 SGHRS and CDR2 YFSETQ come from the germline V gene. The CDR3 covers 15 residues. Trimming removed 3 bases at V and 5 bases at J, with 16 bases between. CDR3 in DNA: TGCGCCAGCAGCTGGATGACATCTGATGTAGATACGCAGTATTTT. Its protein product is CASSWMTSDVDTQYF.

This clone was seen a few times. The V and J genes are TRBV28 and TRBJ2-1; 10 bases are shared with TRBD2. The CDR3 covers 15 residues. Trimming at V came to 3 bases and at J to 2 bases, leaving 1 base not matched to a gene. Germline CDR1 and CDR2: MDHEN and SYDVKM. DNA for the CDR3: TGTGCCAGCAGTTTCGGACTAGCGGCCTACAATGAGCAGTTCTTC. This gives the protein CASSFGLAAYNEQFF.

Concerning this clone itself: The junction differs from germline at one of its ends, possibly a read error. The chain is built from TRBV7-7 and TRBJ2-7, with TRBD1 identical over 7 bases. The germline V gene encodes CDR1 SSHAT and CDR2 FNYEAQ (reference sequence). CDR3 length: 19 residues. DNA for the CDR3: TGTGCTAGCAGCTTTTTCGTCCCGAGACAGGGCTCCAGCTCCTACGAGCAGTACTTC. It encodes CASSFFVPRQGSSSYEQYF.

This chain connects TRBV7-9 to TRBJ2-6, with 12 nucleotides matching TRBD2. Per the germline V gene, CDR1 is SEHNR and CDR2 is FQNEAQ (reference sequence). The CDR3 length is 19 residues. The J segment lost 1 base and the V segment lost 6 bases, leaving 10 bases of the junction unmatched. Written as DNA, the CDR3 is TGTGCCAGCAGTCTAGCGGGAGGGTCTCCCGAGTCTGGGGCCAACGTCCTGACTTTC. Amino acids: CASSLAGGSPESGANVLTF.

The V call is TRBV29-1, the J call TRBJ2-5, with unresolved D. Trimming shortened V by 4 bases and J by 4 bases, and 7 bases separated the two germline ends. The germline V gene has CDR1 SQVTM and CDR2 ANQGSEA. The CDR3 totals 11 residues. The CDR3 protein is CSVGPAETQYF. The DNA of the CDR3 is TGCAGCGTTGGTCCTGCAGAGACCCAGTACTTC.

The CDR3 reads CAISEEVASGAYEQYF. As DNA, the CDR3 is TGTGCCATCAGTGAGGAGGTGGCTAGCGGGGCCTACGAGCAGTACTTC. This chain links TRBV10-3 with TRBJ2-7; 9 bases align to TRBD2. The germline CDR1 and CDR2 sequences are ENHRY and SYGVKD. With 2 bases clipped from V and 2 bases from J, the junction kept 7 bases outside the gene matches. This CDR3 is built from 16 residues.